These 25 T cell receptor beta chains originate from one sample sequenced in a study of patients and donors after allogeneic stem cell transplantation. MiXCR, run by TCRdb on the RT-PCR reads, gives a single entry per CDR3 protein. The profile shows over 350,000 distinct CDR3 sequences, around 15% of them singletons. Sequencing was done on a sample of blood, either unsorted or a sorted T cell fraction (not recorded which). The receptor source for this set is a human donor who was either an allogeneic HSCT recipient or a stem cell or donor lymphocyte infusion donor (not recorded which). It is not recorded whose cells these are; they may come from a transplant donor.

V and J are TRBV24-1 and TRBJ2-1, with TRBD1 as a possible D gene (6 bases). Germline CDR1 is KGHDR and CDR2 is SFDVKD. V was trimmed by 3 bases and J by 0 bases, leaving 17 bases between them. The CDR3 extends over 18 amino acids. The chain's CDR3 is CATSDPRGTASSYNEQFF. CDR3 coding DNA: TGTGCCACCAGTGATCCGAGGGGGACCGCCAGCTCCTACAATGAGCAGTTCTTC.

The chain links TRBV7-6 to TRBJ2-7; 8 bases match TRBD2. The germline CDR1 and CDR2 sequences are SGHVS and FNYEAQ. The V gene end was trimmed by 5 bases and the J gene end by 7 bases; junction bases not matched to a gene: 13. The CDR3 runs 15 residues. This CDR3 is CASSIQGLVTGEQYF. The CDR3 coding sequence is TGTGCCAGCAGCATACAGGGACTAGTAACGGGGGAGCAGTACTTC.

V is TRBV20-1 and J is TRBJ2-7; D may be TRBD2 (5 bases). Deletions cut 1 base from V and 2 bases from J, with 15 bases between. Germline values: CDR1 DFQATT, CDR2 SNEGSKA (reference sequence). This CDR3 spans 15 amino acids. The CDR3 coding sequence is TGCAGTGCTAGAGCCGATAGTGGGCGGGCCTACGAGCAGTACTTC. Translating it yields CSARADSGRAYEQYF.

CDR3 nucleotides: TGTGCCAGTAGTATAGATGGGGGCAGGGGAGGTTCAGAAGCTTTCTTT. Translating gives CASSIDGGRGGSEAFF. The gene calls are TRBV19 and TRBJ1-1; a weak D match, TRBD1 (6 bases). V was cut by 0 bases and J by 8 bases, with 19 bases left in between. Germline CDR1 and CDR2: LNHDA and SQIVND (reference sequence). CDR3 length equals 16 residues.

This clonotype appeared a few times. The rearrangement uses TRBV7-2 and TRBJ2-2, with TRBD1 identical over 9 bases. This CDR3 is built from 16 residues. In germline, CDR1 is SGHTA, CDR2 FQGNSA. V dropped 1 base and J dropped 7; count of bases not matched to a gene: 7. The CDR3 is CASSLVGGQGRGELFF. CDR3 nucleotide sequence: TGTGCCAGCAGCTTAGTAGGGGGACAGGGCCGCGGGGAGCTGTTTTTT.

The sample holds a few counts of this clonotype. The rearrangement uses TRBV12-3 or TRBV12-4 and TRBJ2-7, with 8 bases matching TRBD2. The CDR3 spans 14 residues. V gave up 7 bases and J gave up 6 bases; unmatched junction bases: 11. As DNA, the CDR3 is TGTGCCAGCACCCAGGCCGGGAGGGTTAGCGAGCAGTACTTC. Amino acid sequence: CASTQAGRVSEQYF.

This chain uses TRBV6-2 or TRBV6-3 with TRBJ2-1; no definite D call. This CDR3 spans 14 amino acids. CDR1 and CDR2 (germline): MNHEY, SVGEGT. V lost 10 bases, J lost 0 bases, and 13 bases lay in between. CDR3 loop: CATLSYSSYNEQFF. The CDR3, as DNA: TGTGCCACCCTTTCTTATAGCTCCTACAATGAGCAGTTCTTC.

The rearrangement uses TRBV20-1 and TRBJ2-1, with 16 nucleotides matching TRBD2. The germline V gene encodes CDR1 DFQATT and CDR2 SNEGSKA (reference sequence). The V gene end was trimmed by 0 bases and the J gene end by 6 bases; junction bases not matched to a gene: 8. This CDR3 has 18 amino acids. This chain's CDR3 is CSARDPGTSGRALNEQFF. CDR3 DNA: TGCAGTGCTAGAGATCCTGGGACTAGCGGGAGGGCCCTCAATGAGCAGTTCTTC.

The V call is TRBV27, the J call TRBJ2-1; 12 positions match TRBD2. The CDR3 length is 15 residues. Unmatched junction bases numbered 8, after V lost 5 bases and J lost 9 bases. Germline values: CDR1 MNHEY, CDR2 SMNVEV (reference sequence). The DNA for the CDR3 is TGTGCCAGCAGTGGCCGGACTAGCGGGGTATTTGAGCAGTTCTTC. This sequence encodes CASSGRTSGVFEQFF.

This clonotype was picked up many times. V usage is TRBV12-3 or TRBV12-4 and J usage is TRBJ2-1; 8 positions match TRBD2. V lost 3 bases to trimming and J lost 5 bases; unmatched junction nucleotides: 6. The CDR3 covers 15 residues. The CDR3 loop is CASSLVAGTHNEQFF. The CDR3 DNA follows: TGTGCCAGCAGTTTGGTAGCGGGGACACACAATGAGCAGTTCTTC.

DNA of the CDR3: TGTGCCAGTAGCGCGACAGCAGGCAATCAGCCCCAGCATTTT. Protein product: CASSATAGNQPQHF. The chain combines TRBV19 with TRBJ1-5, with a possible D match to TRBD1 (5 bases). Germline CDR1 reads LNHDA; CDR2 reads SQIVND (reference sequence). The CDR3 has 14 amino acids. V lost 6 bases and J 2 bases, leaving 11 bases between the germline ends.

The V and J genes are TRBV20-1 and TRBJ1-1, with D possibly being TRBD1 (6 bases). The germline V gene encodes CDR1 DFQATT and CDR2 SNEGSKA (reference sequence). This CDR3 is built from 14 residues. The V gene lost 6 bases and the J gene lost 5 bases, with 19 bases spanning the gap. The CDR3 reads CSANKDRRRTEAFF. The CDR3 region has the DNA TGCAGTGCAAATAAAGACAGGCGGAGAACTGAAGCTTTCTTT.

The rearrangement uses TRBV9 and TRBJ2-7, with D perhaps matching TRBD1 or TRBD2 (7 bases each). V lost 4 bases to trimming and J lost 5 bases, with 19 bases between them. This CDR3 is 15 amino acids long. CDR1 and CDR2 from the germline V gene are SGDLS and YYNGEE. The CDR3 loop reads CASSPGSGGVDEQYF. CDR3 in DNA: TGTGCCAGCAGCCCCGGTTCAGGGGGGGTCGACGAGCAGTACTTC.

At least ten counts were recorded for this clonotype. The V call is TRBV12-3 or TRBV12-4, the J call TRBJ1-5; 7 bases match TRBD1. The length of the CDR3 is 16 residues. V dropped 0 bases and J dropped 7; count of bases not matched to a gene: 9. The CDR3: CASSLARGQGLQPQHF. Written as DNA, the CDR3 is TGTGCCAGCAGTTTAGCGAGGGGGCAAGGACTACAGCCCCAGCATTTT.

About this clonotype itself: This may come from a read error, since a much larger clone is one base off. The chain combines TRBV5-4 with TRBJ2-5, with TRBD1 matching 7 bases. CDR3 length: 13 amino acids. CDR1 is SGHNT and CDR2 is YYREEE in the germline V gene (reference sequence). With 4 bases clipped from V and 6 bases from J, the junction kept 6 bases outside the gene matches. CDR3 region: CASSDKGAKTQYF. CDR3 sequence (DNA): TGTGCCAGCAGCGATAAGGGGGCGAAGACCCAGTACTTC.

The genes are TRBV18 and TRBJ2-7, with D tentatively TRBD2 (6 bases). Germline values: CDR1 KGHSH, CDR2 LQKENI. Trimming removed 6 bases from V and 3 bases from J, with 24 bases in between. This CDR3 comprises 17 residues. CDR3 nucleotide sequence: TGTGCCAGCTCGACTCTCTTCGGTCCCGGGGGAAACTACGAGCAGTACTTC. Its translation: CASSTLFGPGGNYEQYF.

This clonotype was detected a few times. This chain connects TRBV12-3 or TRBV12-4 to TRBJ1-1; the D gene is possibly TRBD1 (5 bases). Trimming took off 5 bases at V and 9 bases at J, with 19 bases between the two ends. The CDR3 totals 14 residues. The CDR3 here is CASSPSGGTNKAFF. The CDR3 DNA reads as TGTGCCAGCAGTCCGTCAGGAGGGACTAATAAAGCTTTCTTT.

The rearrangement joins TRBV15 to TRBJ2-7, with TRBD2 matching over 8 bases. From germline, CDR1 is LNHNV and CDR2 YYDKDF (reference sequence). V trimming: 2 bases; J trimming: 7 bases; junction bases outside the gene matches: 7. The CDR3 sequence is 14 residues long. The CDR3 loop is CATSRLTSEVEQYF. CDR3 sequence (DNA): TGTGCCACCAGCAGATTGACTAGCGAGGTGGAGCAGTACTTC.

This clonotype was observed a few times. CDR3 sequence reads: CASSLGQGIHNEQFF. Here the CDR3 DNA reads TGTGCCAGCAGCCTAGGACAGGGGATACACAATGAGCAGTTCTTC. V gene TRBV11-2 combines with J gene TRBJ2-1; 9 bases are a match to TRBD1. The V and J ends lost 5 bases and 5 bases, in that order; junction bases with no gene match: 7. This CDR3 spans 15 amino acids. Germline-derived CDR1 and CDR2 are SGHAT and FQNNGV.

This clonotype appeared many times. V is TRBV28 and J is TRBJ1-1; no firm D call. The CDR3 spans 14 residues. V was trimmed by 6 bases and J by 0 bases, leaving 11 bases between them. Germline V gene lookup returns CDR1 MDHEN and CDR2 SYDVKM. The CDR3 nucleotides read TGTGCCAGCAGCCCTGCCAGGTTGAACACTGAAGCTTTCTTT. Protein product: CASSPARLNTEAFF.

A few counts support this clonotype. The chain uses TRBV5-6 and TRBJ2-6, with D unresolved. This CDR3 has 14 amino acids. V lost 4 bases, J lost 0 bases, and 5 bases lay in between. CDR1 SGHDT and CDR2 YYEEEE come from the germline V gene. The CDR3 sequence: CASSGSSGANVLTF. As DNA, the CDR3 is TGTGCCAGCAGCGGCAGCTCTGGGGCCAACGTCCTGACTTTC.

This chain uses TRBV9 with TRBJ2-1, with 10 bases identical to TRBD2. The V gene end was trimmed by 1 base and the J gene end by 6 bases; junction bases not matched to a gene: 1. The CDR3 has 14 residues. Germline-derived CDR1 and CDR2 are SGDLS and YYNGEE. CDR3 region: CASSVSGRANEQFF. The DNA for the CDR3 is TGTGCCAGCAGCGTAAGCGGGAGGGCCAATGAGCAGTTCTTC.

V and J are TRBV6-6 and TRBJ1-1; D might be TRBD1 (6 bases). The germline V and J ends were trimmed by 2 bases and 8 bases, with 9 bases remaining between them. Looked up from germline, CDR1 is MNHNY and CDR2 is SVGAGI (reference sequence). This CDR3 spans 12 amino acids. CDR3 amino acids: CASSYTRGEAFF. The CDR3 DNA reads as TGTGCCAGCAGTTACACGAGGGGGGAAGCTTTCTTT.

The chain recombines TRBV7-3 with TRBJ2-1; the D is unclear. This CDR3 has 13 amino acids. Germline values: CDR1 SGHTA, CDR2 FQGTGA. Trimming shortened V by 5 bases and J by 10 bases, and 15 bases separated the two germline ends. Written as DNA, the CDR3 is TGTGCCAGCAGCAGATTCAGTTCACAGGAGCAGTTCTTC. Translated, it gives CASSRFSSQEQFF. The variable domain in full, with the rest retrieved from reference TRBV7-3 and TRBJ2-1, is GAGVSQTPSNKVTEKGKYVELRCDPISGHTALYWYRQSLGQGPEFLIYFQGTGAADDSGLPNDRFFAVRPEGSVSTLKIQRTERGDSAVYLCASSRFSSQEQFFGPGTRLTVL.

Ten or more counts support this clonotype. The chain recombines TRBV12-3 or TRBV12-4 with TRBJ2-2; tentatively, D is TRBD1 or TRBD2 (5 bases each). V gave up 8 bases and J gave up 4 bases, with 17 bases separating them. This CDR3 region has 15 residues. The CDR3 DNA follows: TGTGCCAGCTGGCTTTCCGGGGACGGCACCGGGGAGCTGTTTTTT. Encoded protein: CASWLSGDGTGELFF.